This note documents a single TCR beta chain sequence. Its antigen is unknown. No clone much larger than this one lies a single base away; base qualities are absent. The data were obtained in a study of T and B cells in COVID-19 patients (dated by TCRdb to about 2020). In the study overall: Using TRB and IGH repertoire sequencing of peripheral blood, the study characterized adaptive immunity in COVID-19 patients who had active infection or had recovered. A couple of patients were included in both the recovered and active cohorts because samples were available from active disease and after recovery. The recovered cohort had a median age of about 34 years, compared with approximately 70 years in the active-infection cohort. The TCR and BCR sequence repository comprised roughly 35 patients and approximately 72 time points, with over 7 million TCR sequences analysed. Of the approximately 20 patients in the active-infection cohort, 15 to 19 had comorbidities associated with unfavorable COVID-19 outcome. An age-matched reference group of 39 healthy donors negative for COVID-19 antibodies was used as the comparison for repertoire analyses. Of the approximately 20 patients in the active-infection cohort, some eleven were critically ill and needed mechanical ventilation or ECMO. As many as 9 follow-up blood samples were taken per patient, and some of the samples covered different disease stages within the same individual. A recovered cohort comprised some 18 patients contributing roughly 20 samples, mostly after mild to moderate COVID-19 managed as outpatients. Overall results and qualifications from the work: Specific T cell subsets (CD4+/Treg/CD8+) and sorted SARS-CoV-2-responsive or tetramer+ T cells had not yet been sequenced, with those experiments still ongoing. In patients with COVID-19, the usage of TRBV/TRBJ genes was reported to be strongly skewed. The recovered cohort had 2,331 exclusive TCR clusters, including under 40 low-pGen clusters. It was stated that prospective validation of the reported TCR clusters was required before the clusters could be put to clinical use. Blood samples from mildly ill patients during symptoms and early samples from severe cases were scarce. TRB repertoires were highly clonal in active COVID-19, whereas diversity and richness at recovery rose above healthy donor levels. The cohort was judged too small for assessing how HLA contributes to COVID-19 susceptibility or severity.

Taken from the germline V gene, the CDR1 and CDR2 loops are KGHSH and LQKENI. The CDR3 spans 17 residues, from the cysteine through the phenylalanine. Only the CDR3 DNA is retained, 51 bases long and in frame from the first base. V trim: 2 bases; J trim: 2 bases; unmatched bases: 11. Genomic DNA extracted from blood was used in amounts of about 220-550 ng for amplification of TRB repertoires. Sequencing took place on an Illumina MiSeq. Multiplex PCR with BIOMED2 TRB-A/B primer pools was used to amplify TRB rearrangements. Illumina-compatible adapters and 7-nucleotide sample barcodes were added to the amplicons in two consecutive PCRs. Phusion HS II polymerase was used for all library PCRs. The amplicons were purified from gel with the NucleoSpin Gel and PCR Clean-up kit, measured on Qubit, and then pooled at approximately 3.8 nM. The quality of the amplicon pool was checked on an Agilent 2100 Bioanalyzer prior to Illumina next-generation sequencing. Per the source publication's procedure: MiXCR 3.0.8 with the default MiXCR reference library was used to annotate TRB rearrangements. Non-productive reads and sequences with fewer than 2 reads were removed, and every unique CDR3 nucleotide sequence was treated as one clone. Clonality, diversity, richness and V-J gene usage were calculated in R 3.5.1. TCR clustering by CDR3 similarity used GLIPH2, with generation probabilities calculated by OLGA. GLIPH2 clusters were kept only when the clusters contained at least four unique TCR clonotypes present in at least three individuals. Using fastp trimming at Q25 and MiXCR clonotype assembly, TCRdb reanalyzed the public sequencing data and kept in-frame beta chains. CDR3 protein sequences are deduplicated, and each keeps its most common genes and DNA. The V and J calls follow TCRdb's processing rather than the paper's. In this sample the table shows 15,000 to 20,000 distinct CDR3 sequences, around 35% of which occur a single time. Clones ranked in the top ten supply about 15% of the sample.

The receptor comes from a human donor with active COVID-19. Input material: blood. This receptor chain uses TRBV18 and TRBJ2-7; TRBD2 aligns with 8 central bases. The bases are TGTGCCAGCTCACCATGGACGGGGCGGGGGGCCCCCTACGAGCAGTACTTC. This yields the protein CASSPWTGRGAPYEQYF.